This TCR beta chain was profiled in a study of post-analysis software for immune sequencing data. Incorporated into the TCR beta cDNA libraries were unique molecular identifiers, which served to reduce PCR and sequencing biases. Each CDR3 protein gets one entry after TCRdb re-called the PCR reads with MiXCR. The repertoire holds 700,000 to 800,000 distinct CDR3 sequences, with 25% to 30% as singletons. This CDR3 is built from 17 residues. V was pared by 3 bases and J by 3 bases, with 22 bases between. CDR1 and CDR2 (germline): SGHRS, YFSETQ. As regards this clonotype: No antigen is known for it.

Study-wide results and caveats: Controls showed lower frequencies than patients for 5 or 6 TRBV segments, and TRBV5-6, TRBV5-1 and TRBV20-1 were among these. Multiple sclerosis was associated with a significant reduction in normalized Chao1 diversity relative to controls.

This clonotype was sampled from a girl under 18 with multiple sclerosis. Sequencing was done on a sample of blood. The chain couples TRBV5-1 to TRBJ2-7, with D possibly matching TRBD1 (6 bases). DNA of the CDR3: TGCGCCAGCAGCTATATCACCAAGGACAGAGTCCTCTACGAGCAGTACTTC. Its protein product is CASSYITKDRVLYEQYF.